The sequence of this T cell receptor (beta chain) was determined in a study of T cell responses to AZD1222 COVID-19 vaccine. For this clone: No antigen is known for it.

Findings and limits, study-wide: The number of AZD1222 recipients seropositive at baseline was only five or six. CD4 TCRs linked to vaccination spanned spike, dominating at 160-218 and 743-854.

The junction had 7 bases not matched to a gene; V was cut back by 0 bases and J by 5 bases. Germline assignment: CDR1 SGHRS and CDR2 YFSETQ. There are 16 residues in the CDR3. This table comes from immunoSEQ multiplex PCR, and its TCRdb copy is limited to in-frame clones, with some not included. The profile shows some 150,000 clones, 89% of them singletons. The chain is built from TRBV5-1 and TRBJ2-7, with TRBD1 identical over 11 bases. This TCR was recovered from an adult in good health. This specimen was peripheral blood, taken on day 0 of AZD1222 vaccination. CDR3 sequence (DNA): TGCGCCAGCAGCTTGGTGCCGGGACAGGGGGTAAACGAGCAGTACTTC. Translating gives CASSLVPGQGVNEQYF. Drawing the rest from reference TRBV5-1 and TRBJ2-7, the complete variable domain is KAGVTQTPRYLIKTRGQQVTLSCSPISGHRSVSWYQQTPGQGLQFLFEYFSETQRNKGNFPGRFSGRQFSNSRSEMNVSTLELGDSALYLCASSLVPGQGVNEQYFGPGTRLTVT.